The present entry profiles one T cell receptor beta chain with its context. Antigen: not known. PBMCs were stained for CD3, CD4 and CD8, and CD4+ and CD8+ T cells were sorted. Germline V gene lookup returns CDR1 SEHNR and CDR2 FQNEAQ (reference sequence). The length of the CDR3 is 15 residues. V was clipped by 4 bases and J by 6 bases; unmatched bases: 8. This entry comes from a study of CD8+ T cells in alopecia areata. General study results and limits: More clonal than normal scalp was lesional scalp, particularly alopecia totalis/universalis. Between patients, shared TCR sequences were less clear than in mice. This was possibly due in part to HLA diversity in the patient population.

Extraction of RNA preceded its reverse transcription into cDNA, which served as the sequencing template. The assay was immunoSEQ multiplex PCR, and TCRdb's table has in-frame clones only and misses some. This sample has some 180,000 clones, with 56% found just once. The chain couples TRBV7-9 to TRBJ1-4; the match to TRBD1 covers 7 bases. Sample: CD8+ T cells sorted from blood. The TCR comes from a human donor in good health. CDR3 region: CASSYLQGWDEKLFF. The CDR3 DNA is TGTGCCAGCAGCTATTTACAGGGGTGGGATGAAAAACTGTTTTTT.